This T cell receptor beta chain stems from a study of shared clonotypes between healthy human individuals. After removal of 5 bases from V and 3 bases from J, the junction contained 11 bases not matched to a gene. Germline loops: CDR1 LNHDA, CDR2 SQIVND (reference sequence). The CDR3 is 18 residues long. Each donor was a Caucasian adult residing in Nashville, Tennessee. The study separated CD4+ cells into CD45RA+ naive and CD45RA-negative memory subsets. Measured with immunoSEQ multiplex PCR; TCRdb has only the in-frame clones, and not every one. Of fewer than 3 million clones listed, 80% to 95% are singletons.

Sequencing was done on a sample of naive CD4+ T cells from PBMCs. Subset denoted: CD45RA+ positively selected. The receptor's source is a man aged 18 to 30 in good health. Some clones in this sample may be carry-over from other donors' samples. The chain is built from TRBV19 and TRBJ2-7; 15 bases are shared with TRBD2. CDR3 region: CASSAMRGTSGRNYEQYF. For the CDR3, the DNA is TGTGCCAGTAGTGCGATGAGGGGGACTAGCGGGAGGAACTACGAGCAGTACTTC. The full variable domain, completed using reference TRBV19 and TRBJ2-7, is DGGITQSPKYLFRKEGQNVTLSCEQNLNHDAMYWYRQDPGQGLRLIYYSQIVNDFQKGDIAEGYSVSREKKESFPLTVTSAQKNPTAFYLCASSAMRGTSGRNYEQYFGPGTRLTVT.